Described below is a single T cell receptor beta chain sequence and its context. The TCRbeta library was prepared with unique molecular identifiers. In TCRdb, the PCR reads were re-called with MiXCR into one record per CDR3 protein. The sample includes around 200,000 distinct CDR3 sequences, 8% to 9.5% seen only once; the top ten take 5.5% to 8%. This specimen comes from a study of T-cell reconstitution after alpha-beta-depleted transplantation in children. The material sequenced was PBMCs from the stem cell graft donor, taken from the stem cell graft. The clonotype comes from a human donor who donated a stem cell graft to a child with acute lymphoblastic leukemia.

The CDR3 here is CSAGGGNQPQHF. The DNA for the CDR3 is TGCAGCGCCGGGGGGGGAAATCAGCCCCAGCATTTT. The chain employs TRBV29-1 and TRBJ1-5; TRBD1 might be the D (5 bases). CDR3 length: 12 residues. CDR1 SQVTM and CDR2 ANQGSEA come from the germline V gene. V was shortened by 7 bases and J by 4 bases, with 11 bases between the two germline ends.